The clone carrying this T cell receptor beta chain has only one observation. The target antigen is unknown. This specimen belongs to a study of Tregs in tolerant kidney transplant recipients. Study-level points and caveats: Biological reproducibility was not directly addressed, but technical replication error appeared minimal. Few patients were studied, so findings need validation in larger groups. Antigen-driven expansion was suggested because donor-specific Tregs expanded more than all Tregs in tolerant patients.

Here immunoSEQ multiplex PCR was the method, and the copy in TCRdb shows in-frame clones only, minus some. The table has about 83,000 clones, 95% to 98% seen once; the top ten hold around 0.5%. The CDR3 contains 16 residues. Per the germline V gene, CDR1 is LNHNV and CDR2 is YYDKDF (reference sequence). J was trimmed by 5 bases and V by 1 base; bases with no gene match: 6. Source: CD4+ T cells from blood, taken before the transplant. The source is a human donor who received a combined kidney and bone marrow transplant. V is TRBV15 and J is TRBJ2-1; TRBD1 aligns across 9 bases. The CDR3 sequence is CATSRGRTGADNEQFF. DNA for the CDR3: TGTGCCACCAGCAGAGGCAGGACAGGGGCCGACAATGAGCAGTTCTTC.